This TCR beta chain comes out of a study of cytomegalovirus exposure and HLA in healthy donors. Whole-study results and caveats: The authors excluded some V segments, including TRBV6-2 and TRBV6-3, as indistinguishable. In an earlier analysis, about 90% or about 30%: the productive usage of most TCR beta V segments.

A multiplex PCR was run with 60 Vbeta primers and 13 Jbeta primers. As handled by the study authors: Later reanalysis found 60 million to 90 million unique TCR beta chains, approximately 11 million of them shared. Only in-frame clones appear in the TCRdb table, and some are missing; sequencing was by immunoSEQ multiplex PCR. That table supplies the V and J calls and clone size; D and trimming were determined from the DNA. Of around 280,000 clones listed, approximately 90% are singletons. Germline V CDR1 and CDR2: SGHRS, YFSETQ. V lost 4 bases to trimming and J lost 6 bases; unmatched junction nucleotides: 9. The CDR3 runs 15 residues. Worth noting for this clone: Its antigen is not known.

The sample taken for sequencing was PBMCs. This TCR came from a woman aged 18-29 years in good health and CMV-seronegative. V usage is TRBV5-1 and J usage is TRBJ1-4; 7 bases align to TRBD1. CDR3 sequence: CASSGGTEGDEKLFF. The CDR3 bases are TGCGCCAGCAGCGGTGGGACAGAGGGGGATGAAAAACTGTTTTTT.